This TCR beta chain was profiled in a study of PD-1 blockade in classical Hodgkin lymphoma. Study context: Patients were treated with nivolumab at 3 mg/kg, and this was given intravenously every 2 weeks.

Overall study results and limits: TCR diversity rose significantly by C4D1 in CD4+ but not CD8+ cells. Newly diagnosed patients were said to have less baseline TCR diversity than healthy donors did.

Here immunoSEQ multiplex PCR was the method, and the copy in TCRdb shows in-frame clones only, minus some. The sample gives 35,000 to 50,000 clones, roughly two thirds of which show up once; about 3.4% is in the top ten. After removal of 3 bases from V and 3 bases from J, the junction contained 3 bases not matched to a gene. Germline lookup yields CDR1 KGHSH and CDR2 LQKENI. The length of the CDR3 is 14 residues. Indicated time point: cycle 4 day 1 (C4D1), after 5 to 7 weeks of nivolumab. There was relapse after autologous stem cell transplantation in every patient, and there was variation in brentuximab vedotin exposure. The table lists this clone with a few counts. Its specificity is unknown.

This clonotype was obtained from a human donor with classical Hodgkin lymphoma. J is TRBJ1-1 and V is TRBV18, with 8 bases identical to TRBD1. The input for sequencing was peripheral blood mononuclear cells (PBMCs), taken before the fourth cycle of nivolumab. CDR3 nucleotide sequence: TGTGCCAGCTCACCTATGACAGGGGACACTGAAGCTTTCTTT. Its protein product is CASSPMTGDTEAFF.